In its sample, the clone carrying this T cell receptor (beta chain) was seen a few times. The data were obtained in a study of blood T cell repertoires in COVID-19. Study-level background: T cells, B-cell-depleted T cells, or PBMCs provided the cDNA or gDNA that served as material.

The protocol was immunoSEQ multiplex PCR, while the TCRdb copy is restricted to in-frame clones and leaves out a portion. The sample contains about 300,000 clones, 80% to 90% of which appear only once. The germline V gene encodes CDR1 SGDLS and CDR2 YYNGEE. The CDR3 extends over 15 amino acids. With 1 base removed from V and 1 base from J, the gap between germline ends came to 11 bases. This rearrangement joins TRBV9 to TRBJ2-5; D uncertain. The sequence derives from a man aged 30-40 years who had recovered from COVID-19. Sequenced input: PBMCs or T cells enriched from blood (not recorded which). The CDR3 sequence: CASSVLDTFQETQYF. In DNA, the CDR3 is TGTGCCAGCAGCGTACTTGACACCTTCCAAGAGACCCAGTACTTC.